The rows below give T cell receptor beta chains drawn from one sample of a study of T cells in tuberculosis. Generated by immunoSEQ multiplex PCR, the TCRdb table keeps only in-frame clones and is missing some. The sample contains around 30,000 clones, nearly 90% of which appear only once. Sequenced: PBMCs. The receptor source for this set is a donor between 10 and 35 years old with latent tuberculosis or without tuberculosis infection. Each CDR3 is given with its conserved first and last residue. The order of the fields is J gene, D gene, clone size, V gene, CDR3 protein, CDR3 DNA. The D gene is left open where the match is weak. Size values are once, few and many counts, or a class for expanded clones, and some rows have none.

J gene: TRBJ1-5
D gene: TRBD1
clone size: NA
V gene: TRBV9
CDR3 protein: CASSGGQGSNQPQHF
CDR3 DNA: TGTGCCAGCAGTGGGGGACAGGGTAGCAATCAGCCCCAGCATTTT

J gene: TRBJ1-2
D gene: NA
clone size: NA
V gene: TRBV5-1
CDR3 protein: CASSLDPKPSSNYGYTF
CDR3 DNA: TGCGCCAGCAGCTTGGATCCCAAGCCGTCCTCCAACTATGGCTACACCTTC

J gene: TRBJ2-3
D gene: TRBD2
clone size: once
V gene: TRBV7-2
CDR3 protein: CASGLAGQDTQYF
CDR3 DNA: TGTGCCAGCGGACTAGCGGGACAAGATACGCAGTATTTT

J gene: TRBJ2-3
D gene: TRBD2
clone size: NA
V gene: TRBV28
CDR3 protein: CASRTPGGSADTQYF
CDR3 DNA: TGTGCCAGCAGGACACCGGGGGGATCTGCAGATACGCAGTATTTT

J gene: TRBJ2-1
D gene: NA
clone size: few
V gene: TRBV5-6
CDR3 protein: CASSLMSSYNEQFF
CDR3 DNA: TGTGCCAGCAGCTTAATGAGCTCCTACAATGAGCAGTTCTTC

J gene: TRBJ2-5
D gene: NA
clone size: NA
V gene: TRBV9
CDR3 protein: CASSVGLGETQYF
CDR3 DNA: TGTGCCAGCAGCGTAGGTCTAGGAGAGACCCAGTACTTC

J gene: TRBJ2-7
D gene: TRBD1
clone size: NA
V gene: TRBV28
CDR3 protein: CASMDRGVSYEQYF
CDR3 DNA: TGTGCCAGCATGGACAGGGGAGTATCTTACGAGCAGTACTTC

J gene: TRBJ2-2
D gene: TRBD1
clone size: NA
V gene: TRBV5-1
CDR3 protein: CASGETGQGTGELFF
CDR3 DNA: TGCGCCAGCGGAGAGACAGGGCAGGGCACCGGGGAGCTGTTTTTT

J gene: TRBJ2-2
D gene: TRBD2
clone size: NA
V gene: TRBV19
CDR3 protein: CASTPAGVITGELFF
CDR3 DNA: TGTGCCAGTACCCCCGCGGGGGTAATCACCGGGGAGCTGTTTTTT

J gene: TRBJ1-5
D gene: NA
clone size: NA
V gene: TRBV18
CDR3 protein: CASSTGNQPQHF
CDR3 DNA: TGTGCCAGCTCAACAGGGAATCAGCCCCAGCATTTT

J gene: TRBJ1-1
D gene: TRBD1
clone size: NA
V gene: TRBV6-6
CDR3 protein: CASSSRTGTTEAFF
CDR3 DNA: TGTGCCAGCAGTTCACGGACAGGGACCACTGAAGCTTTCTTT

J gene: TRBJ1-6
D gene: TRBD1
clone size: NA
V gene: TRBV6-4
CDR3 protein: CASRGTGRGSPLHF
CDR3 DNA: TGTGCCAGCAGAGGGACAGGGAGAGGCTCACCCCTCCACTTT

J gene: TRBJ1-4
D gene: TRBD1
clone size: NA
V gene: TRBV7-2
CDR3 protein: CASSLSGGTNEKLFF
CDR3 DNA: TGTGCCAGCAGCTTATCAGGGGGGACTAATGAAAAACTGTTTTTT

J gene: TRBJ2-2
D gene: NA
clone size: NA
V gene: TRBV19
CDR3 protein: CASRQGGNTGELFF
CDR3 DNA: TGTGCCAGCAGGCAGGGGGGGAACACCGGGGAGCTGTTTTTT

J gene: TRBJ2-2
D gene: NA
clone size: NA
V gene: TRBV11-2
CDR3 protein: CASSLALANTGELFF
CDR3 DNA: TGTGCCAGCAGCTTAGCTCTAGCGAACACCGGGGAGCTGTTTTTT

J gene: TRBJ1-2
D gene: TRBD1
clone size: NA
V gene: TRBV25-1
CDR3 protein: CASSEDRDYGYTF
CDR3 DNA: TGTGCCAGCAGTGAAGACAGGGACTATGGCTACACCTTC

J gene: TRBJ2-1
D gene: NA
clone size: NA
V gene: TRBV4-3
CDR3 protein: CASSPSGNNEQFF
CDR3 DNA: TGCGCCAGCAGCCCAAGCGGAAACAATGAGCAGTTCTTC

J gene: TRBJ1-6
D gene: NA
clone size: NA
V gene: TRBV19
CDR3 protein: CASSIVTTQPSPLHF
CDR3 DNA: TGTGCCAGTAGTATCGTCACCACACAGCCTTCACCCCTCCACTTT

J gene: TRBJ1-3
D gene: NA
clone size: NA
V gene: TRBV6-1
CDR3 protein: CASSESRGNTIYF
CDR3 DNA: TGTGCCAGCAGTGAATCGAGGGGAAACACCATATATTTT

J gene: TRBJ2-5
D gene: TRBD2
clone size: NA
V gene: TRBV5-4
CDR3 protein: CASSLAGGGVQETQYF
CDR3 DNA: TGTGCCAGCAGCTTGGCGGGCGGGGGGGTGCAAGAGACCCAGTACTTC

J gene: TRBJ2-1
D gene: TRBD2
clone size: NA
V gene: TRBV7-2
CDR3 protein: CASSLAQRGGYNEQFF
CDR3 DNA: TGTGCCAGCAGCTTAGCTCAGCGGGGGGGCTACAATGAGCAGTTCTTC

J gene: TRBJ1-2
D gene: NA
clone size: NA
V gene: TRBV28
CDR3 protein: CASSPPGRRYGYTF
CDR3 DNA: TGTGCCAGCAGTCCCCCCGGGAGGCGCTATGGCTACACCTTC

J gene: TRBJ2-3
D gene: TRBD1
clone size: NA
V gene: TRBV13
CDR3 protein: CASSSARDRADTQYF
CDR3 DNA: TGTGCCAGCAGCTCCGCCCGGGACAGGGCAGATACGCAGTATTTT

J gene: TRBJ1-2
D gene: NA
clone size: NA
V gene: TRBV4-1
CDR3 protein: CASSQVSVSYGYTF
CDR3 DNA: TGCGCCAGCAGCCAAGTCTCAGTCTCGTATGGCTACACCTTC

J gene: TRBJ2-2
D gene: NA
clone size: once
V gene: TRBV5-1
CDR3 protein: CASSLASTGELFF
CDR3 DNA: TGCGCCAGCAGCTTGGCCAGCACCGGGGAGCTGTTTTTT

J gene: TRBJ1-5
D gene: TRBD1
clone size: NA
V gene: TRBV7-9
CDR3 protein: CASSDNTGGRRNQPQHF
CDR3 DNA: TGTGCCAGCAGCGATAACACAGGGGGCAGGAGGAATCAGCCCCAGCATTTT

J gene: TRBJ2-3
D gene: TRBD2
clone size: NA
V gene: TRBV5-1
CDR3 protein: CASISGVKGTDTQYF
CDR3 DNA: TGCGCCAGTATTAGCGGGGTAAAAGGCACAGATACGCAGTATTTT

J gene: TRBJ2-1
D gene: TRBD2
clone size: NA
V gene: TRBV18
CDR3 protein: CASSSSSGGTYNEQFF
CDR3 DNA: TGTGCCAGCTCATCTTCTAGCGGGGGGACCTACAATGAGCAGTTCTTC

J gene: TRBJ1-2
D gene: NA
clone size: NA
V gene: TRBV28
CDR3 protein: CASAGGGYGYTF
CDR3 DNA: TGTGCCAGCGCGGGGGGAGGTTATGGCTACACCTTC

J gene: TRBJ1-2
D gene: NA
clone size: NA
V gene: TRBV28
CDR3 protein: CASSPKNYGYTF
CDR3 DNA: TGTGCCAGCAGTCCTAAGAACTATGGCTACACCTTC